The 28 T cell receptor beta chains below were found in one sample sequenced in a study of vaccination effects on CD4 cells after COVID-19 (dated by TCRdb to between 2021 and 2022). The library relied on the immunoSEQ multiplex PCR assay. TCRdb took this table from immuneACCESS and kept in-frame rearrangements with V and J called. Such tables lack part of the clones; where checked against another copy, unresolved V genes explain under half of the gap, and the rest is unexplained. The sample has about 22,000 clones on record, about 73% of them singletons. The ten most abundant clones make up 10% to 15% of the sample. In the ViraFEST assay, PBMC were stimulated with viral peptide pools, and TCR sequencing was then used to find antigen-specific CD4+ T cell clonotypes based on their expansion. After 10 days of culture, CD4+ T cells were isolated with the EasySep CD4+ T cell isolation kit. Their recognized antigens are unknown.

This specimen consisted of CD4+ T cells from PBMCs cultured with HCoV-229E spike peptides, obtained before COVID-19 vaccination. The cell subset or site tag for this specimen amounts to: HCoV-229E spike overlapping peptide pool stimulation. The receptors were sampled from a human donor who received a COVID-19 vaccine.

J is TRBJ1-5 and V is TRBV6-5; no clear D. V lost 6 bases to trimming and J lost 4 bases, with 10 bases between them. The CDR3 runs 13 residues. Germline CDR1 reads MNHEY; CDR2 reads SVGAGI. The CDR3 sequence is CASRKRTNQPQHF. The CDR3 DNA is TGTGCCAGCAGGAAAAGGACGAATCAGCCCCAGCATTTT.

The chain uses TRBV28 and TRBJ1-2, with D uncertain. Trimming cost V 5 bases and J 1 base, with 11 bases left between them. Germline loops: CDR1 MDHEN, CDR2 SYDVKM. This CDR3 is 14 amino acids long. DNA for the CDR3: TGTGCCAGCAGTACCACCCCGGATAACTATGGCTACACCTTC. Translation: CASSTTPDNYGYTF.

V usage is TRBV5-5 and J usage is TRBJ2-1; 15 bases fit TRBD2. There are 17 residues in the CDR3. The V gene end was trimmed by 4 bases and the J gene end by 7 bases; junction bases not matched to a gene: 9. From germline, CDR1 is SGHKS and CDR2 YYEKEE (reference sequence). DNA of the CDR3: TGTGCCAGCAGCCCTGTGCAGGGGACTAGCGGGAGGAATGAGCAGTTCTTC. Protein sequence: CASSPVQGTSGRNEQFF.

V usage is TRBV6-5 and J usage is TRBJ2-3; D could derive from TRBD1 or TRBD2 (5 bases each). The CDR3 extends over 11 amino acids. Trimming took 7 bases from V and 9 from J, leaving 11 bases between them. Germline V CDR1 and CDR2: MNHEY, SVGAGI. DNA of the CDR3: TGTGCCAGCACTGGGGACGGCACGCAGTATTTT. Its translation: CASTGDGTQYF.

The V gene is TRBV5-1, the J gene TRBJ2-3; 7 bases are a match to TRBD2. Germline V gives CDR1 SGHRS, CDR2 YFSETQ. J gave up 8 bases and V 0 bases, and 6 bases lay outside the gene matches. This CDR3 comprises 14 residues. This CDR3 reads CASSLAQRERTQYF. The CDR3 DNA follows: TGCGCCAGCAGCTTGGCCCAGCGGGAACGTACGCAGTATTTT. Full variable domain (remainder filled in from reference TRBV5-1 and TRBJ2-3): KAGVTQTPRYLIKTRGQQVTLSCSPISGHRSVSWYQQTPGQGLQFLFEYFSETQRNKGNFPGRFSGRQFSNSRSEMNVSTLELGDSALYLCASSLAQRERTQYFGPGTRLTVL.

V usage is TRBV7-6 and J usage is TRBJ1-5, with D perhaps matching TRBD1 (6 bases). The CDR3 covers 15 residues. CDR1 and CDR2 from the germline V gene are SGHVS and FNYEAQ. V gave up 2 bases and J gave up 3 bases, with 11 bases separating them. CDR3 amino acids: CASSLFSGDNQPQHF. The CDR3 DNA reads as TGTGCCAGCAGCTTATTTTCAGGGGACAATCAGCCCCAGCATTTT. Combining the CDR3 with reference TRBV7-6 and TRBJ1-5 gives the whole variable domain GAGVSQSPRYKVTKRGQDVALRCDPISGHVSLYWYRQALGQGPEFLTYFNYEAQQDKSGLPNDRFSAERPEGSISTLTIQRTEQRDSAMYRCASSLFSGDNQPQHFGDGTRLSIL.

This clone was recorded a few times. The chain is built from TRBV7-9 and TRBJ2-2; 8 positions agree with TRBD2. V lost 5 bases to trimming and J lost 6 bases; unmatched junction nucleotides: 14. Germline V CDR1 and CDR2: SEHNR, FQNEAQ (reference sequence). The CDR3 is made up of 17 amino acids. Here the CDR3 DNA reads TGTGCCAGCAGCCCCACCCAGGGGCCTAGCGGGCCCGGGGAGCTGTTTTTT. Protein sequence: CASSPTQGPSGPGELFF.

This chain connects TRBV11-3 to TRBJ2-7; a possible D gene is TRBD2 (5 bases). There are 15 residues in the CDR3. The V end was cut by 1 base, the J end by 2 bases, with 12 bases between. The germline V gene encodes CDR1 SGHNT and CDR2 YENEEA. CDR3 DNA sequence: TGTGCCAGCAGCTTAGGCCCCCGGGGTCCCTACGAGCAGTACTTC. Translated, it gives CASSLGPRGPYEQYF.

The chain combines TRBV3-1 (or the pseudogene TRBV3-2) with TRBJ1-5; D is ambiguous. V was trimmed by 4 bases and J by 3 bases, leaving 7 bases between them. The germline CDR1 and CDR2 sequences are LGHDT and YNNKEL (reference sequence). The CDR3 loop spans 13 amino acids. The CDR3 is CASSRAVNQPQHF. The CDR3 nucleotides are TGTGCCAGCAGCCGGGCAGTCAATCAGCCCCAGCATTTT.

The chain links TRBV3-1 (or the pseudogene TRBV3-2) to TRBJ2-1, with D maybe TRBD2 (6 bases). The CDR3 is made up of 15 amino acids. Between the trimmed V and J ends, which lost 1 base and 7 bases, there was a span of 14 bases. CDR1 LGHDT and CDR2 YNNKEL come from the germline V gene (reference sequence). The CDR3 here is CASSQAGLANNEQFF. The CDR3 nucleotides read TGTGCCAGCAGCCAAGCTGGGCTAGCGAATAATGAGCAGTTCTTC.

The chain has TRBV10-2 and TRBJ2-5; a weak D match, TRBD1 (5 bases). The CDR3 is 16 residues long. V lost 6 bases to trimming and J lost 5 bases, with 22 bases between them. Germline assignment: CDR1 WSHSY and CDR2 SAAADI. The CDR3 region has the DNA TGCGCCAGCAGGGGATCTAGGGGCAGGGAAATTGAGACCCAGTACTTC. This gives the protein CASRGSRGREIETQYF.

This chain links TRBV29-1 with TRBJ2-1; no definite D call. V lost 5 bases and J 0 bases, leaving 8 bases between the germline ends. This CDR3 comprises 13 residues. Germline V gene sequence: CDR1 SQVTM, CDR2 ANQGSEA. CDR3 sequence reads: CSVQTSSYNEQFF. The CDR3 bases are TGCAGCGTTCAGACCTCCTCCTACAATGAGCAGTTCTTC.

This clone has just a few counts. The chain recombines TRBV6-5 with TRBJ1-4, with a tentative D call TRBD1 (5 bases). Trimming cost V 5 bases and J 1 base, with 11 bases left between them. CDR3 length: 15 amino acids. Germline assignment: CDR1 MNHEY and CDR2 SVGAGI. The CDR3 region has the DNA TGTGCCAGCAGTAGTAGAGGGGAAACTAATGAAAAACTGTTTTTT. Its protein is CASSSRGETNEKLFF.

CDR3 in DNA: TGTGCCAGCAGCCAAGACCTCACGAGGGTGGCGTGGAGGGTTCCATCCATGTACAATGAGCAGTTCTTC. Translated, it gives CASSQDLTRVAWRVPSMYNEQFF. This rearrangement joins TRBV3-1 (or the pseudogene TRBV3-2) to TRBJ2-1, with D tentatively TRBD2 (6 bases). Germline loops: CDR1 LGHDT, CDR2 YNNKEL (reference sequence). The CDR3 extends over 23 amino acids. V was trimmed by 0 bases and J by 4 bases, leaving 34 bases between them.

This chain connects TRBV7-2 to TRBJ2-1, with 11 bases lining up with TRBD2. The germline V gene encodes CDR1 SGHTA and CDR2 FQGNSA. V shed 6 bases, J shed 0 bases, and the junction held 1 base outside the gene matches. CDR3 length: 15 residues. The CDR3 protein is CASRTSGSSYNEQFF. CDR3 nucleotide sequence: TGTGCCAGCAGAACTAGCGGGAGCTCCTACAATGAGCAGTTCTTC.

The chain links TRBV4-2 to TRBJ1-2; D remains unclear. The CDR3 totals 14 residues. CDR1 is LGHNA, CDR2 YNFKEQ, per germline. The V gene lost 4 bases and the J gene lost 8 bases, with 17 bases spanning the gap. As DNA, the CDR3 is TGTGCCAGCAGCCCCTCGGTCGGGGAAAGGGGCTACACCTTC. Translation gives CASSPSVGERGYTF.

This sequence joins TRBV6-2 or TRBV6-3 and TRBJ1-1; perhaps TRBD1 as D (6 bases). The CDR3 is 13 residues long. Germline assignment: CDR1 MNHEY and CDR2 SVGEGT. The V end was cut by 2 bases, the J end by 4 bases, with 8 bases between. The CDR3 loop is CASSYDRPTEAFF. In DNA form, the CDR3 reads TGTGCCAGCAGTTACGACAGGCCCACTGAAGCTTTCTTT.

This clone was seen only a few times. The V and J genes are TRBV9 and TRBJ2-3; D not resolved. Germline V gene lookup returns CDR1 SGDLS and CDR2 YYNGEE. With 4 bases removed from V and 0 bases from J, the gap between germline ends came to 12 bases. The CDR3 totals 15 residues. Here the CDR3 reads CASSLTRYSTDTQYF. CDR3 in DNA: TGTGCCAGCAGCTTGACTCGGTATAGCACAGATACGCAGTATTTT.

The chain is built from TRBV13 and TRBJ1-4; 8 nucleotides align to TRBD1. Losses at the gene ends were 5 bases for V and 8 bases for J; bases not matched to a gene: 7. The CDR3 consists of 14 residues. The germline V gene has CDR1 PRHDT and CDR2 FYEKMQ (reference sequence). This chain's CDR3 is CASSRTGSGEKLFF. The CDR3 bases are TGTGCCAGCAGCCGGACAGGGAGTGGCGAAAAACTGTTTTTT.

V usage is TRBV6-5 and J usage is TRBJ2-7; TRBD1 might be the D (6 bases). This CDR3 region has 15 residues. Per the germline V gene, CDR1 is MNHEY and CDR2 is SVGAGI. V dropped 0 bases and J dropped 1 base, with 10 bases sitting between them. CDR3 DNA: TGTGCCAGCAGTTACTCATACAGGGCGTCCTACGAGCAGTACTTC. Its protein is CASSYSYRASYEQYF.

The V call is TRBV19, the J call TRBJ1-5, with D possibly TRBD1 on 6 matching bases. The CDR3 is 14 residues long. The germline CDR1 and CDR2 sequences are LNHDA and SQIVND (reference sequence). V was trimmed by 5 bases and J by 1 base, leaving 9 bases between them. The CDR3: CASSLQGSNQPQHF. The CDR3 nucleotides are TGTGCCAGTAGTCTTCAGGGGAGCAATCAGCCCCAGCATTTT.

The chain combines TRBV9 with TRBJ2-5, with TRBD2 identical over 7 bases. This CDR3 has 14 amino acids. With V trimmed by 0 bases and J by 4 bases, 3 bases remained unmatched. Germline values: CDR1 SGDLS, CDR2 YYNGEE. The CDR3 DNA sequence: TGTGCCAGCAGCGTAGCGGGAGGTGTAGAGACCCAGTACTTC. The encoded protein is CASSVAGGVETQYF.

The chain recombines TRBV14 with TRBJ2-7, with 13 bases that match TRBD2. The ends lost 4 bases at V and 6 bases at J; junction bases unmatched: 6. The CDR3 contains 15 residues. Germline CDR1 SGHDN, CDR2 FVKESK. CDR3 protein: CASSPRLAGGREQYF. DNA for the CDR3: TGTGCCAGCAGCCCGAGACTAGCGGGAGGACGCGAGCAGTACTTC.

The CDR3 loop reads CASSLDYEQFF. CDR3 coding DNA: TGCGCCAGCAGCTTGGATTATGAGCAGTTCTTC. The genes are TRBV5-1 and TRBJ2-1, with unresolved D. The V end lost 0 bases, the J end lost 8 bases, and 3 bases lay between the germline ends. The CDR3 is 11 residues long. CDR1 is SGHRS, CDR2 YFSETQ, per germline.

The chain links TRBV11-3 to TRBJ2-5; D call uncertain. V was pared by 2 bases and J by 5 bases, with 9 bases between. CDR3 length: 13 residues. Per germline, CDR1 SGHNT and CDR2 YENEEA. DNA for the CDR3: TGTGCCAGCAGCTTAAATTTGTGGGAGACCCAGTACTTC. Protein: CASSLNLWETQYF.

This clone appeared once. The chain carries TRBV7-9 and TRBJ2-3, with 9 bases that match TRBD2. The V gene end was trimmed by 9 bases and the J gene end by 6 bases; junction bases not matched to a gene: 7. This CDR3 is built from 13 residues. Germline CDR1 is SEHNR and CDR2 is FQNEAQ (reference sequence). CDR3 sequence: CASESGGPDTQYF. The CDR3 DNA reads TGTGCCAGTGAGAGCGGGGGGCCCGATACGCAGTATTTT.

The chain joins TRBV5-4 to TRBJ2-1, with TRBD2 identical over 12 bases. This CDR3 has 15 amino acids. Germline V gene data show CDR1 as SGHNT and CDR2 as YYREEE (reference sequence). Unmatched junction bases numbered 3, after V lost 4 bases and J lost 4 bases. The CDR3 here is CASSKTSGSYNEQFF. DNA for the CDR3: TGTGCCAGCAGCAAGACTAGCGGGAGTTACAATGAGCAGTTCTTC.

The V gene is TRBV13, the J gene TRBJ2-7, with D possibly TRBD1 on 5 matching bases. The CDR3 consists of 15 residues. Germline CDR1 reads PRHDT; CDR2 reads FYEKMQ (reference sequence). V was clipped by 4 bases and J by 1 base, with 14 bases between them. CDR3 coding DNA: TGTGCCAGCAGCTCCACGAACAGGACGTCCTACGAGCAGTACTTC. Encoded protein: CASSSTNRTSYEQYF. The whole variable domain, remainder taken from reference TRBV13 and TRBJ2-7, is AAGVIQSPRHLIKEKRETATLKCYPIPRHDTVYWYQQGPGQDPQFLISFYEKMQSDKGSIPDRFSAQQFSDYHSELNMSSLELGDSALYFCASSSTNRTSYEQYFGPGTRLTVT.